This TCR beta chain was sequenced in a study of blood T cell repertoires in COVID-19. Original handling: Estimates of nucleated cell counts were drawn from the amplification of reference gene primers. Sequencing was performed with immunoSEQ multiplex PCR; in TCRdb, only in-frame clones are kept and a portion is missing. That table supplies the V and J calls and clone size; D and trimming were determined from the DNA. The sample has 310,000 or so clones, around 87% seen once. The CDR3 consists of 15 residues. Per germline, CDR1 SNHLY and CDR2 FYNNEI. V dropped 1 base and J dropped 7; count of bases not matched to a gene: 5.

This clonotype was sampled from a woman aged 25 to 39 who had recovered from COVID-19. Sequencing was carried out using peripheral blood. This sequence joins TRBV2 and TRBJ2-2, with 8 bases matching TRBD1. CDR3 loop: CASSEVQGASGELFF. CDR3 bases: TGTGCCAGCAGTGAAGTCCAGGGGGCGAGCGGGGAGCTGTTTTTT.